Shown below are 28 T cell receptor beta chains from a single sample sequenced in a study of neurological immune-mediated disorders. TCRdb recomputed calls from the 5' RACE reads with MiXCR, one row per CDR3 protein. The sample yields 75,000 to 90,000 distinct CDR3 sequences, 10% to 13% seen once. The sequenced sample consisted of PBMCs. These receptors came from a man aged 35-49 years in good health.

At least ten counts were recorded for this clonotype. This chain links TRBV7-2 with TRBJ2-7; the match to TRBD2 covers 9 bases. Germline trimming cut 1 base from V and 2 bases from J; bases unmatched to any gene: 6. CDR3 length: 16 amino acids. The germline CDR1 and CDR2 sequences are SGHTA and FQGNSA. The CDR3 loop reads CASSLVSSGTTYEQYF. The CDR3 bases are TGTGCCAGCAGCTTAGTGTCTAGCGGGACCACCTACGAGCAGTACTTC. The variable domain in full, with the rest retrieved from reference TRBV7-2 and TRBJ2-7, is GAGVSQSPSNKVTEKGKDVELRCDPISGHTALYWYRQSLGQGLEFLIYFQGNSAPDKSGLPSDRFSAERTGGSVSTLTIQRTQQEDSAVYLCASSLVSSGTTYEQYFGPGTRLTVT.

This clonotype was seen repeatedly, ten times or more. The rearrangement links TRBV20-1 to TRBJ2-1; D perhaps matches TRBD2 (6 bases). Per germline, CDR1 DFQATT and CDR2 SNEGSKA (reference sequence). This CDR3 comprises 16 residues. The V gene lost 5 bases and the J gene lost 7 bases, with 24 bases spanning the gap. CDR3: CSAPTYLTSFQNEQFF. CDR3 nucleotide sequence: TGCAGTGCTCCGACATACTTAACTAGCTTCCAAAATGAGCAGTTCTTC.

This clonotype has at least ten counts. The gene calls are TRBV27 and TRBJ1-2; D gene uncertain. V lost 8 bases to trimming and J lost 3 bases, with 7 bases between them. Germline CDR1 MNHEY, CDR2 SMNVEV (reference sequence). The CDR3 is 11 amino acids. The CDR3 is CASGRDYGYTF. The DNA of the CDR3 is TGTGCCAGCGGGAGGGACTATGGCTACACCTTC.

Many counts were recorded for this clonotype. The chain carries TRBV20-1 and TRBJ2-5, with 13 bases that match TRBD2. This CDR3 has 19 residues. V lost 0 bases and J lost 5; bases outside the gene matches: 15. Germline CDR1 DFQATT, CDR2 SNEGSKA (reference sequence). CDR3 in amino acids: CSARDFRLAGGGVTETQYF. Written as DNA, the CDR3 is TGCAGTGCTAGAGATTTTCGACTAGCGGGAGGTGGGGTTACGGAGACCCAGTACTTC.

In its sample, this clonotype was seen a few times. The chain is built from TRBV19 and TRBJ2-1, with D possibly matching TRBD2 (6 bases). The CDR3 sequence is 15 residues long. V dropped 1 base and J dropped 9 bases, with 16 bases sitting between them. Germline CDR1 and CDR2: LNHDA and SQIVND (reference sequence). The DNA for the CDR3 is TGTGCCAGTAGTATAGGCGGGGCCCCCTCTGGTGAGCAGTTCTTC. This translates into CASSIGGAPSGEQFF. Full variable domain (remainder filled in from reference TRBV19 and TRBJ2-1): DGGITQSPKYLFRKEGQNVTLSCEQNLNHDAMYWYRQDPGQGLRLIYYSQIVNDFQKGDIAEGYSVSREKKESFPLTVTSAQKNPTAFYLCASSIGGAPSGEQFFGPGTRLTVL.

This clonotype was detected many times. The rearrangement links TRBV10-1 to TRBJ2-7, with D perhaps TRBD1 or TRBD2 (6 bases each). The CDR3 length is 14 residues. CDR1 is WNHNN, CDR2 SYGVQD, per germline (reference sequence). V was cut by 3 bases and J by 7 bases, with 16 bases left in between. CDR3 residues: CASSDPQGGAEQYF. The CDR3 DNA reads as TGCGCCAGCAGTGACCCACAGGGAGGAGCGGAGCAGTACTTC.

This clonotype was counted once. V gene TRBV5-1 combines with J gene TRBJ2-7; 10 nucleotides line up with TRBD2. CDR3 length equals 16 residues. Germline-derived CDR1 and CDR2 are SGHRS and YFSETQ. V was clipped by 6 bases and J by 5 bases; unmatched bases: 14. The CDR3 coding sequence is TGCGCCAGCACTTCCGATCGGTCTAGCGGGAGAAACGAGCAGTACTTC. It specifies CASTSDRSSGRNEQYF.

The sample holds many counts of this clonotype. DNA of the CDR3: TGTGCCAGCAGCCAAACGAGGCCGGGACAGAAGTACGAGCAGTACTTC. It encodes CASSQTRPGQKYEQYF. The chain employs TRBV7-9 and TRBJ2-7; 7 bases align to TRBD1. Losses at the gene ends were 5 bases for V and 4 bases for J; bases not matched to a gene: 14. The CDR3 is made up of 16 amino acids. Germline CDR1 is SEHNR and CDR2 is FQNEAQ (reference sequence).

Concerning this clonotype: The DNA is left out, because the CDR3 cannot be placed on it with certainty; the CDR3 is given as TCRdb lists it. CDR3 residues: CASSIYLCSPTVEEKQFF. The V gene is TRBV7-2, the J gene TRBJ2-1; TRBD2, as called in the table, went unchecked against the DNA. From germline, CDR1 is SGHTA and CDR2 FQGNSA. Both ends counted, the CDR3 spans 18 residues.

About this clonotype: The junction and the germline gene differ at one end; a read error may be behind it. The chain combines TRBV2 with TRBJ1-3; TRBD1 is a possible D gene (5 bases). The CDR3 contains 16 residues. The germline CDR1 and CDR2 sequences are SNHLY and FYNNEI. Here the CDR3 DNA reads TGTGCCAGCAGCGAAGGGGCGCGTTACTCTGGAAACACCATATATTTT. Residues: CASSEGARYSGNTIYF.

This clonotype was recorded a few times. The rearrangement links TRBV12-3 or TRBV12-4 to TRBJ2-5; 8 nucleotides align to TRBD1. CDR3 length: 16 residues. V lost 5 bases to trimming and J lost 2 bases; unmatched junction nucleotides: 10. The CDR3 is CASSARTGTRQETQYF. For the CDR3, the DNA is TGTGCCAGCAGTGCCCGGACAGGGACCCGACAAGAGACCCAGTACTTC.

This clonotype was found many times. The chain joins TRBV5-1 to TRBJ2-1; 13 bases line up with TRBD2. Germline V CDR1 and CDR2: SGHRS, YFSETQ. The CDR3 has 15 residues. V dropped 4 bases and J dropped 8; count of bases not matched to a gene: 6. In nucleotides, the CDR3 is TGCGCCAGCAGCCCCGGGACTAGCGGGACGGATGAGCAGTTCTTC. Residues: CASSPGTSGTDEQFF.

This clonotype came up a few times. V usage is TRBV20-1 and J usage is TRBJ1-6; tentatively, D is TRBD1 (6 bases). The length of the CDR3 is 17 residues. CDR1 DFQATT and CDR2 SNEGSKA come from the germline V gene (reference sequence). The ends were cut back, 0 bases at V and 0 bases at J, with 12 bases in the middle. CDR3 loop: CSARDPTGLSYNSPLHF. The CDR3 DNA follows: TGCAGTGCTAGAGACCCTACAGGGCTCTCCTATAATTCACCCCTCCACTTT.

This clonotype was seen many times. The chain joins TRBV5-1 to TRBJ2-6; D is tentatively TRBD1 or TRBD2 (6 bases each). CDR3 length equals 17 residues. In germline, CDR1 is SGHRS, CDR2 YFSETQ. Deletions cut 0 bases from V and 2 bases from J, with 12 bases between. CDR3 residues: CASSLGPGATGANVLTF. DNA of the CDR3: TGCGCCAGCAGCTTGGGGCCGGGGGCCACTGGGGCCAACGTCCTGACTTTC.

This clonotype has ten or more counts. The chain is built from TRBV29-1 and TRBJ1-2; TRBD1 matches at 8 bases. The V and J ends lost 1 base and 2 bases, in that order; junction bases with no gene match: 0. CDR3 length: 13 amino acids. The germline CDR1 and CDR2 sequences are SQVTM and ANQGSEA. Here the CDR3 reads CSVEGDRNYGYTF. The CDR3 DNA is TGCAGCGTTGAAGGGGACAGGAACTATGGCTACACCTTC.

In this sample, this clonotype turned up many times. The chain carries TRBV12-5 and TRBJ2-1; 7 bases map to TRBD2. The V segment lost 6 bases and the J segment 9 bases; nucleotides outside the gene matches: 17. The CDR3 sequence is 16 residues long. The germline V gene has CDR1 LGHNT and CDR2 FRNRAP. For the CDR3, the DNA is TGTGCTAGTGGACCCTCCGGGACGGGGGGTAGAGGTGAGCAGTTCTTC. Residues: CASGPSGTGGRGEQFF.

This clonotype was detected many times. The chain uses TRBV11-2 and TRBJ2-3; 9 bases match TRBD2. V gave up 5 bases and J gave up 7 bases; unmatched junction bases: 4. Looked up from germline, CDR1 is SGHAT and CDR2 is FQNNGV. The CDR3 runs to 13 residues. In DNA, the CDR3 is TGTGCCAGCAGCGCCGCGGGGGGGCATACGCAGTATTTT. Its translation: CASSAAGGHTQYF.

This clonotype was found a few times. The V call is TRBV5-1, the J call TRBJ1-5; D not certain. CDR1 is SGHRS and CDR2 is YFSETQ in the germline V gene. With 4 bases removed from V and 3 bases from J, the gap between germline ends came to 8 bases. The CDR3 sequence is 13 residues long. The CDR3 sequence: CASSDNPNQPQHF. The CDR3 DNA reads TGCGCCAGCAGCGACAATCCCAATCAGCCCCAGCATTTT.

This clonotype was observed many times. At one end the junction does not follow the germline gene, possibly because of a read error. The J gene is TRBJ2-3, the V gene TRBV6-6; either TRBD1 or TRBD2 may supply D (6 bases each). This CDR3 spans 12 amino acids. CDR1 MNHNY and CDR2 SVGAGI come from the germline V gene (reference sequence). CDR3 in amino acids: CASRLQGGLLNF. The DNA for the CDR3 is TGTGCCAGCAGACTACAGGGAGGCCTCTTGAATTTT.

In this sample, this clonotype turned up many times. The chain carries TRBV29-1 and TRBJ1-3; D may be TRBD1 (5 bases). The CDR3 consists of 16 residues. The V gene lost 6 bases and the J gene lost 0 bases, with 18 bases spanning the gap. Germline loops: CDR1 SQVTM, CDR2 ANQGSEA. The chain's CDR3 is CSVAWDVGSSGNTIYF. The DNA for the CDR3 is TGCAGCGTGGCTTGGGACGTCGGGAGCTCTGGAAACACCATATATTTT.

This clonotype appeared many times. The chain combines TRBV20-1 with TRBJ2-1; 8 bases match TRBD2. The CDR3 is made up of 21 amino acids. Trimming removed 3 bases from V and 8 bases from J; junction bases left unmatched: 30. The V gene's germline CDR1 is DFQATT and CDR2 SNEGSKA (reference sequence). In DNA, the CDR3 is TGCAGTGCTAGGGGGATCCTCAGATACAAGCACCAGCGGGAGTCAGTAGATGAGCAGTTCTTC. This gives the protein CSARGILRYKHQRESVDEQFF.

This clonotype was observed a handful of times. A much larger clonotype is one base distant, so this may be a read error. The chain joins TRBV5-5 to TRBJ2-7; tentatively, D is TRBD2 (6 bases). The V gene's germline CDR1 is SGHKS and CDR2 YYEKEE (reference sequence). Trimming shortened V by 4 bases and J by 4 bases, and 18 bases separated the two germline ends. This CDR3 is built from 15 residues. The CDR3 sequence is CASSPQQEGGYEQYF. The CDR3 region has the DNA TGTGCCAGCAGCCCTCAACAGGAGGGTGGGTACGAGCAGTACTTC. The full variable domain, its missing parts supplied by reference TRBV5-5 and TRBJ2-7, is DAGVTQSPTHLIKTRGQQVTLRCSPISGHKSVSWYQQVLGQGPQFIFQYYEKEERGRGNFPDRFSARQFPNYSSELNVNALLLGDSALYLCASSPQQEGGYEQYFGPGTRLTVT.

This clonotype was found many times. The rearrangement joins TRBV7-2 to TRBJ2-5; tentative D call: TRBD1 (6 bases). V shed 7 bases and J shed 2 bases, with 14 bases lying between them. Germline CDR1 and CDR2: SGHTA and FQGNSA. The CDR3 extends over 14 amino acids. The CDR3 DNA is TGTGCCAGCACGGGACCGGGACATCAAGAGACCCAGTACTTC. Translation: CASTGPGHQETQYF.

Notes on this clonotype: Given a much more abundant clone one base away, this may be a read error. The V call is TRBV29-1, the J call TRBJ2-5; TRBD2 is a possible D gene (5 bases). Germline V CDR1 and CDR2: SQVTM, ANQGSEA. The CDR3 length is 10 residues. The V end lost 4 bases, the J end lost 7 bases, and 7 bases lay between the germline ends. The CDR3 sequence is CSVGRGTQYF. The CDR3 coding sequence is TGCAGCGTTGGTCGGGGGACCCAGTACTTC.

Many counts were recorded for this clonotype. The rearrangement links TRBV10-2 to TRBJ1-2, with a tentative D call TRBD1 (5 bases). With 4 bases removed from V and 4 bases from J, the gap between germline ends came to 19 bases. The CDR3 contains 16 residues. CDR1 and CDR2 from the germline V gene are WSHSY and SAAADI. CDR3 nucleotides: TGCGCCAGCAGTGGACTTACACCGGGACGACTCTATGGCTACACCTTC. Its protein is CASSGLTPGRLYGYTF.

This clonotype came up many times. J is TRBJ1-6 and V is TRBV6-5; the D gene is possibly TRBD1 (6 bases). Trimming removed 7 bases from V and 7 bases from J, with 20 bases in between. In germline, CDR1 is MNHEY, CDR2 SVGAGI. This CDR3 comprises 16 residues. In DNA form, the CDR3 reads TGTGCCAGCACAAAAGGGGGTCTCCCTAGGAATTCACCCCTCCACTTT. Translating gives CASTKGGLPRNSPLHF.

This clonotype showed up many times. The genes are TRBV2 and TRBJ2-4; 8 bases are a match to TRBD2. With 2 bases clipped from V and 9 bases from J, the junction kept 9 bases outside the gene matches. The V gene's germline CDR1 is SNHLY and CDR2 FYNNEI. The CDR3 spans 15 residues. CDR3 sequence (DNA): TGTGCCAGCAGTGAATTCGGGGGGGACGTCAGCATTCAGTACTTC. Residues: CASSEFGGDVSIQYF.

This clonotype has at least ten counts. The rearrangement links TRBV20-1 to TRBJ2-7; TRBD2 agrees at 11 bases. Trimming at V came to 3 bases and at J to 4 bases, leaving 8 bases not matched to a gene. CDR3 size: 15 residues. Germline CDR1 and CDR2: DFQATT and SNEGSKA (reference sequence). The chain's CDR3 is CSARERLAGKYEQYF. DNA of the CDR3: TGCAGTGCTAGGGAGCGACTAGCGGGGAAATACGAGCAGTACTTC.